This T cell receptor beta chain was observed in a study of a mutant IDH1 vaccine in newly diagnosed glioma. Looked up from germline, CDR1 is MGHRA and CDR2 is YSYEKL. The CDR3 length is 15 residues. A remark on this clone: Mismatch with germline at one junction end may stem from a read error.

Regarding time point: baseline, week 1 (first vaccination visit). Noted treatment: pre-vaccination baseline after standard-of-care therapy. TCRdb's copy holds only in-frame clones and misses some; the assay was immunoSEQ multiplex PCR. The sample carries approximately 88,000 clones, about four fifths recorded once. The source of this sequence is a man aged 35 to 55 with glioma. The sequencing used PBMCs, collected from a glioma patient treated with radiotherapy, temozolomide or both. The rearrangement uses TRBV4-1 and TRBJ1-2; 7 bases align to TRBD1. The CDR3 DNA reads as TGCGCCAGCAGCAAAGATCCCAGGGGGGACTATGGCTACACCTTC. Translation gives CASSKDPRGDYGYTF.